This T cell receptor (beta chain) was captured by sequencing in a study of cytomegalovirus exposure and HLA in healthy donors. Germline V gene sequence: CDR1 DFQATT, CDR2 SNEGSKA (reference sequence). The CDR3 spans 11 residues. V lost 0 bases and J 10 bases, leaving 9 bases between the germline ends. A word on this clone: The antigen is not known.

The PCR had 60 Vbeta and 13 Jbeta primers. Sequenced by immunoSEQ multiplex PCR; TCRdb stores in-frame clones only, minus some. Of tens of thousands of clones detected, roughly 80% appear once; the ten largest clones hold roughly 3.4%. Findings and limits, study-wide: Apparent HLA restriction characterized most CMV-associated TCR beta chains in a later analysis. Both high specificity and high sensitivity reportedly marked the classifier's diagnosis of cytomegalovirus status. Solely CMV serostatus was available to characterize immune exposure.

V usage is TRBV20-1 and J usage is TRBJ1-1, with a possible D match to TRBD1 (5 bases). This receptor was obtained from a woman in her forties in good health and CMV-seropositive. Sequenced input: PBMCs. DNA for the CDR3: TGCAGTGCTAGAGACAGGGAAGGAGCTTTCTTT. This encodes CSARDREGAFF.